The text below deals with one T cell receptor beta chain. No antigen is known for it. V was pared by 5 bases and J by 4 bases, with 15 bases between. From germline, CDR1 is SGHTA and CDR2 FQGNSA. The CDR3 is made up of 14 amino acids. This sample is drawn from a study of response to subunit inactivated influenza vaccine. TCRdb fed the RT-PCR reads into MiXCR, producing one record per CDR3 protein. The data contain approximately 490,000 distinct CDR3 sequences, approximately 7.3% of them singletons. Overall study results and limits: Only a handful of new T cells, the authors suggested, are recruited with each seasonal influenza vaccination.

The chain couples TRBV7-2 to TRBJ2-7; a possible D gene is TRBD1 (6 bases). The sequence was obtained from a man in his fifties or sixties who received an inactivated influenza vaccine. The sample in question was PBMCs from blood, obtained roughly 24 months after vaccination. CDR3 DNA: TGTGCCAGCAGCGCTACAGGGCCCTTGTACGAGCAGTACTTC. It yields the protein CASSATGPLYEQYF.